Below, 4 T cell receptor beta chains from the same sample are listed, as sequenced in a study of regulatory T cells in long-lasting Graves disease. Time point denoted: persistent/refractory GD, antithyroid drugs over 5 years with positive TRAb. The TCR library was made from RNA extracted from PBMCs. Through Arm-PCR of CDR3 regions and iRepertoire HTBI primers, TCR beta libraries were built. MiXCR was run by TCRdb on the multiplex PCR reads, yielding one entry per CDR3 protein. The sample holds 700,000 or so distinct CDR3 sequences, around 30% seen once. Sequenced here: peripheral blood mononuclear cells (PBMCs), sampled when the disease was refractory, from a patient treated with antithyroid drugs. The receptors come from a female donor with Graves disease.

This clonotype was counted a few times. The chain couples TRBV7-9 to TRBJ2-7; a weak D match, TRBD1 (6 bases). Looked up from germline, CDR1 is SEHNR and CDR2 is FQNEAQ (reference sequence). The V gene lost 2 bases and the J gene lost 2 bases, with 13 bases spanning the gap. The CDR3 loop spans 15 amino acids. The CDR3 is CASSLRLGGTYEQYF. CDR3 nucleotide sequence: TGTGCCAGCAGCTTAAGGCTAGGGGGAACCTACGAGCAGTACTTC.

In its sample, this clonotype was seen a few times. The chain carries TRBV20-1 and TRBJ2-5; D gene unclear. Germline values: CDR1 DFQATT, CDR2 SNEGSKA (reference sequence). CDR3 size: 14 residues. With 3 bases removed from V and 5 bases from J, the gap between germline ends came to 16 bases. The CDR3 bases are TGCAGTGCTAGGAACCCCAGGAGTGTGGAGACCCAGTACTTC. Its protein product is CSARNPRSVETQYF.

The V call is TRBV6-1, the J call TRBJ2-2; 11 bases fit TRBD2. Germline CDR1 is MNHNS and CDR2 is SASEGT. CDR3 size: 16 residues. Trimming cost V 6 bases and J 5 bases; bases outside gene matches: 8. CDR3 in DNA: TGTGCCAGCAGACTACTACTAGCGGGAGAGACCGGGGAGCTGTTTTTT. This translates into CASRLLLAGETGELFF.

This sequence joins TRBV6-2 or TRBV6-3 and TRBJ2-7; no reliable D call. This CDR3 is 14 amino acids long. V was trimmed by 5 bases and J by 6 bases, leaving 17 bases between them. CDR1 is MNHEY and CDR2 is SVGEGT in the germline V gene. This CDR3 is CASSADGGRREQYF. The CDR3 DNA reads TGTGCCAGCAGTGCGGACGGCGGTAGACGCGAGCAGTACTTC.